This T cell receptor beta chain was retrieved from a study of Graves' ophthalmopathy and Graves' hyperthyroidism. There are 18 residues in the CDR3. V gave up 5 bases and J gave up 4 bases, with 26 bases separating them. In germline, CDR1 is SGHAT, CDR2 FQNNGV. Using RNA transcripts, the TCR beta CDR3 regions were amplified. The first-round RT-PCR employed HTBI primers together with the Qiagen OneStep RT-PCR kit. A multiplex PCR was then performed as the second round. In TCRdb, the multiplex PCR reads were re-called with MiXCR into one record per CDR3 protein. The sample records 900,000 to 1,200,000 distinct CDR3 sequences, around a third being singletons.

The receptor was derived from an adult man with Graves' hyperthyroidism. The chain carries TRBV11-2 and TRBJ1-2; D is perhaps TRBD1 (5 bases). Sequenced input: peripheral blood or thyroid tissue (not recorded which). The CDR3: CASSAGGGYNEQFYGYTF. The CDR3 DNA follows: TGTGCCAGCAGCGCTGGGGGGGGGTACAATGAGCAGTTCTATGGCTACACCTTC.